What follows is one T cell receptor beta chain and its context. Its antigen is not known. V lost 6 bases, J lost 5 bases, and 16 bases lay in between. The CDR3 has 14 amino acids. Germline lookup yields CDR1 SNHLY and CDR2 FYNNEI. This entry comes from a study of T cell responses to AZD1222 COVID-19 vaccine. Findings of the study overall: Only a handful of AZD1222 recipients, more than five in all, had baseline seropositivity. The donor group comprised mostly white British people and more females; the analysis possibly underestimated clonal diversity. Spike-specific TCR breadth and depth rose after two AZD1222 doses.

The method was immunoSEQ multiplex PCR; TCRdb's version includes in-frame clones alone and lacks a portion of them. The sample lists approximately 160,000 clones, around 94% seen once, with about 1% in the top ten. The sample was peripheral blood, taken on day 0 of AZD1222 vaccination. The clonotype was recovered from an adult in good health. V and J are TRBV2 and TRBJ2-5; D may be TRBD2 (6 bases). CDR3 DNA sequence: TGTGCCAGCAGAGACGTTCGCGGGGTGGAGACCCAGTACTTC. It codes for CASRDVRGVETQYF.